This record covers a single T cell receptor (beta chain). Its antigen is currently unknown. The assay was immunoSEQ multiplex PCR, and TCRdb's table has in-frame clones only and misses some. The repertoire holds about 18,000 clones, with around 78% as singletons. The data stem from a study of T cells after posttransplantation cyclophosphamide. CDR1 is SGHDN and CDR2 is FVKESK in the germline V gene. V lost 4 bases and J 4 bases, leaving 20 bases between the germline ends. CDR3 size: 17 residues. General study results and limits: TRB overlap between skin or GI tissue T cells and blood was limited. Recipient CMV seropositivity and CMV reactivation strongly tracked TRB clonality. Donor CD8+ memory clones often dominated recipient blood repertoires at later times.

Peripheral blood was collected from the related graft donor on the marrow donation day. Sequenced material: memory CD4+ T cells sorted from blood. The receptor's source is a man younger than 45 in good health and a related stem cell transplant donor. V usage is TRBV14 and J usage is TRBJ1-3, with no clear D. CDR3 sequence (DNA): TGTGCCAGCAGCCCCGTAGGCCGGGGAATTTCCGGAAACACCATATATTTT. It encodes CASSPVGRGISGNTIYF.